The TCR beta chain under discussion was sequenced for a study of blood T cell repertoires in COVID-19. Source study methods: From reference gene primer amplification, estimates of nucleated cell counts were derived. Method: immunoSEQ multiplex PCR; TCRdb's copy keeps in-frame clones and lacks some. The D gene and trimming were derived from the DNA, and the V and J assignments and clone size from that table. Of some 200,000 clones listed, about 82% are singletons. This CDR3 contains 14 residues. Germline V gene data show CDR1 as SGHRS and CDR2 as YFSETQ. V was trimmed by 0 bases and J by 4 bases, leaving 8 bases between them.

The sequence was obtained from a man between 60 and 75 years old with COVID-19, enrolled during active disease. Sequenced material: peripheral blood. The chain employs TRBV5-1 and TRBJ2-1, with D unresolved. CDR3 sequence reads: CASSLGANYNEQFF. The CDR3 region has the DNA TGCGCCAGCAGCTTGGGGGCAAATTACAATGAGCAGTTCTTC.